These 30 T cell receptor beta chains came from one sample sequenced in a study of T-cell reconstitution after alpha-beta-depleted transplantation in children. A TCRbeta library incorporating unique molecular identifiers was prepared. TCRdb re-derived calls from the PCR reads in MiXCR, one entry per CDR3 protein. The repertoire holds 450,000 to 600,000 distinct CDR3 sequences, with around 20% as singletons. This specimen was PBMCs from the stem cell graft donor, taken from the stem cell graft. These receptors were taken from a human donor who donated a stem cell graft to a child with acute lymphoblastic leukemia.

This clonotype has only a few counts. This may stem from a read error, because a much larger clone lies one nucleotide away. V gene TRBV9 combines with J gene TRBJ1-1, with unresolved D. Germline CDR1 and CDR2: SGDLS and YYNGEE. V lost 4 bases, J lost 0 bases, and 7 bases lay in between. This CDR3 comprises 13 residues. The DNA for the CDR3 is TGTGCCAGCAGCCAAAACCTGAACACTGAAGCTTTCTTT. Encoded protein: CASSQNLNTEAFF.

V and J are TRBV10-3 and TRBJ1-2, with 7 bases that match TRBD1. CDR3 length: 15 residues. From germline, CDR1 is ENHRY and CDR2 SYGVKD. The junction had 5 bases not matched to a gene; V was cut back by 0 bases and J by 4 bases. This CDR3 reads CAISESFGDSYGYTF. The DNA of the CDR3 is TGTGCCATCAGTGAGTCGTTTGGGGACAGCTATGGCTACACCTTC.

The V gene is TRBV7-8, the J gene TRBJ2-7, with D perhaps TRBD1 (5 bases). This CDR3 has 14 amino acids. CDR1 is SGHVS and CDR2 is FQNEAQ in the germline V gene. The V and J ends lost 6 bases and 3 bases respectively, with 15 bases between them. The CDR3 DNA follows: TGTGCCAGCAGTCCCAGGGTGACGGACTACGAGCAGTACTTC. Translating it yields CASSPRVTDYEQYF.

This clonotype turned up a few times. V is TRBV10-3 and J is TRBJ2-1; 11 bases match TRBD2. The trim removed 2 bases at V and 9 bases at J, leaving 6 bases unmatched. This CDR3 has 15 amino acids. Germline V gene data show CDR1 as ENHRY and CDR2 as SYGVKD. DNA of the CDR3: TGTGCCATCAGTGAGGTAGCGGGAGGGCCGGGTGAGCAGTTCTTC. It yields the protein CAISEVAGGPGEQFF.

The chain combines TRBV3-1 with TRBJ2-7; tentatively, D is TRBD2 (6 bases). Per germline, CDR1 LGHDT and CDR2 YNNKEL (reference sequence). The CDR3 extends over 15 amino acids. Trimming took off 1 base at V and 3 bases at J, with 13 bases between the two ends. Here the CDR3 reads CASSQVDGSFYEQYF. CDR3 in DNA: TGTGCCAGCAGCCAAGTCGACGGGAGTTTCTACGAGCAGTACTTC.

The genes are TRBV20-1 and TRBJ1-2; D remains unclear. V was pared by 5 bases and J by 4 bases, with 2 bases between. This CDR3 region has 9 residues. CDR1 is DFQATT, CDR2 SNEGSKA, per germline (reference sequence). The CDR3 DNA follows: TGCAGTGCTCTCTATGGCTACACCTTC. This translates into CSALYGYTF.

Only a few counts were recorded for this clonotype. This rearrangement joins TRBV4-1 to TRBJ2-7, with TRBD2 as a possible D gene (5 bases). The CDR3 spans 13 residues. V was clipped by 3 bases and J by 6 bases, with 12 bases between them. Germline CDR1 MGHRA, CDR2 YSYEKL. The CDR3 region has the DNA TGCGCCAGCAGCCAGGGTCCGGGGTTCGAGCAGTACTTC. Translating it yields CASSQGPGFEQYF.

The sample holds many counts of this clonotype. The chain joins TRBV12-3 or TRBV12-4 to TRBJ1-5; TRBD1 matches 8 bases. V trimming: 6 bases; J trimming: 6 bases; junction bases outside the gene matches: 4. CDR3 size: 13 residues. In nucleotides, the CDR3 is TGTGCCAGCAGAACACAGGGGGGTCAGCCCCAGCATTTT. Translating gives CASRTQGGQPQHF.

For the CDR3, the DNA is TGTGCCATCAGCCGCAGGGGAGACGGCTACGAGCAGTACTTC. Its protein is CAISRRGDGYEQYF. The V gene is TRBV10-3, the J gene TRBJ2-7, with D possibly TRBD1 on 6 matching bases. Trimming removed 6 bases from V and 3 bases from J, with 15 bases in between. The CDR3 runs 14 residues. Germline-derived CDR1 and CDR2 are ENHRY and SYGVKD.

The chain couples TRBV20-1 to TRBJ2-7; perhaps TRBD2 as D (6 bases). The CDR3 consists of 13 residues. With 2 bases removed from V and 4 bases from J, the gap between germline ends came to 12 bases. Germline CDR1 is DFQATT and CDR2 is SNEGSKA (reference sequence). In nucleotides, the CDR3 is TGCAGTGCTAGATCGGGAGACCCGTACGAGCAGTACTTC. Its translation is CSARSGDPYEQYF.

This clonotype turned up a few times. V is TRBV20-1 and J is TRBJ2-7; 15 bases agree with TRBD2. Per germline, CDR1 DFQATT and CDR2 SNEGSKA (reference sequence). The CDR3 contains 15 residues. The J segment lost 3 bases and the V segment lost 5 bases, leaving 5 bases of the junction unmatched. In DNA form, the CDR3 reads TGCAGTGCTGAAGGGACTAGCGGGAGGTTCTACGAGCAGTACTTC. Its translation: CSAEGTSGRFYEQYF.

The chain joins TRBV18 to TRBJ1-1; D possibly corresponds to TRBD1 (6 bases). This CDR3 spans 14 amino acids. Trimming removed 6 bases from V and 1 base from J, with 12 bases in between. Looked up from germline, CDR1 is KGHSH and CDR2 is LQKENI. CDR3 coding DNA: TGTGCCAGCTCGCCAAACAGGGAGAACACTGAAGCTTTCTTT. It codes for CASSPNRENTEAFF. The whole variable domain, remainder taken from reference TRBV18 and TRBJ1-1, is NAGVMQNPRHLVRRRGQEARLRCSPMKGHSHVYWYRQLPEEGLKFMVYLQKENIIDESGMPKERFSAEFPKEGPSILRIQQVVRGDSAAYFCASSPNRENTEAFFGQGTRLTVV.

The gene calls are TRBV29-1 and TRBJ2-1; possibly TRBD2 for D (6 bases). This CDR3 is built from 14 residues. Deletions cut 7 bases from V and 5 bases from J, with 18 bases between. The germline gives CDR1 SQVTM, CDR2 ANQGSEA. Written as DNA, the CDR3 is TGCAGCGCGAACGGGGGTTTGTATGACAATGAGCAGTTCTTC. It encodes CSANGGLYDNEQFF.

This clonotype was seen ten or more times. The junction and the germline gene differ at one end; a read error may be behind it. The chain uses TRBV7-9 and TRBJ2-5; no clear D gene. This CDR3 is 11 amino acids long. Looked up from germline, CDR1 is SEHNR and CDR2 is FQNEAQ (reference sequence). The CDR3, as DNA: TGCGCCAGCAGCTCCACAGAGACCCAGTACTTC. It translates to CASSSTETQYF.

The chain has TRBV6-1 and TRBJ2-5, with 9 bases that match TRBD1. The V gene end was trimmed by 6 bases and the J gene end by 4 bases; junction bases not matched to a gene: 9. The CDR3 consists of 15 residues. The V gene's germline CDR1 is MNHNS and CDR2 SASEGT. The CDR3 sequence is CASSLSGQGRETQYF. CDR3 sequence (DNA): TGTGCCAGCAGCCTATCGGGACAGGGAAGAGAGACCCAGTACTTC.

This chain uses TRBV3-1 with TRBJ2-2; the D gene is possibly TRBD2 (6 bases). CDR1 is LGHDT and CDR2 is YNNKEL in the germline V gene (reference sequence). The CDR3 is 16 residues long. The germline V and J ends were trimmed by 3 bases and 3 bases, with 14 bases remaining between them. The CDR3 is CASSQQPWGDTGELFF. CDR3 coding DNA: TGTGCCAGCAGCCAGCAGCCGTGGGGGGACACCGGGGAGCTGTTTTTT.

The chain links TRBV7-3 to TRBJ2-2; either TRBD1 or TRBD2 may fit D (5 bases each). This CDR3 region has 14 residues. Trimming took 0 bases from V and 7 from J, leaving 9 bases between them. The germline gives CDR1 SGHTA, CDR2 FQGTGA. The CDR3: CASSLTGTGGELFF. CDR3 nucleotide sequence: TGTGCCAGCAGCTTAACGGGGACCGGCGGGGAGCTGTTTTTT. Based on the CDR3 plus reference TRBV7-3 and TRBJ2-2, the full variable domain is GAGVSQTPSNKVTEKGKYVELRCDPISGHTALYWYRQSLGQGPEFLIYFQGTGAADDSGLPNDRFFAVRPEGSVSTLKIQRTERGDSAVYLCASSLTGTGGELFFGEGSRLTVL.

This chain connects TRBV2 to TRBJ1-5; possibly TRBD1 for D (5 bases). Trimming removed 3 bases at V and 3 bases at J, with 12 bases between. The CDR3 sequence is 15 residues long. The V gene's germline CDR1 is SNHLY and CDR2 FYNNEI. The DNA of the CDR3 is TGTGCCAGCAGTGATGACCGGGACCTCAATCAGCCCCAGCATTTT. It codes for CASSDDRDLNQPQHF.

The DNA of the CDR3 is TGCGCCAGCAGCTTGGATACGGGAGGGCCCTCCTACAATGAGCAGTTCTTC. It codes for CASSLDTGGPSYNEQFF. V and J are TRBV5-1 and TRBJ2-1; TRBD2 agrees at 8 bases. The CDR3 has 17 amino acids. J lost 0 bases, V lost 0 bases, and 5 bases had no gene match. CDR1 is SGHRS, CDR2 YFSETQ, per germline.

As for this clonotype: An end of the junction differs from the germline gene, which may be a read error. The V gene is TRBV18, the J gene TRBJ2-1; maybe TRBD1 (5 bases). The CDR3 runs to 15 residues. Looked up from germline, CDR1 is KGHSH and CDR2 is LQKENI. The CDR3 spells CASSPSLGVYDEQFF. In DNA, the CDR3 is TGTGCCAGCTCACCGTCGTTAGGGGTCTACGATGAGCAGTTCTTC. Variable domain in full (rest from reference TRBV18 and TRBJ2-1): NAGVMQNPRHLVRRRGQEARLRCSPMKGHSHVYWYRQLPEEGLKFMVYLQKENIIDESGMPKERFSAEFPKEGPSILRIQQVVRGDSAAYFCASSPSLGVYDEQFFGPGTRLTVL.

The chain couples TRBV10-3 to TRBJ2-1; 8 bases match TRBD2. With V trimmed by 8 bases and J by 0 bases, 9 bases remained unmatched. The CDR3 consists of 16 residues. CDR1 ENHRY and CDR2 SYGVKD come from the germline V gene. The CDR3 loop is CAIRPKSGSSYNEQFF. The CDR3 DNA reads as TGTGCCATCCGGCCGAAGAGCGGGAGCTCCTACAATGAGCAGTTCTTC.

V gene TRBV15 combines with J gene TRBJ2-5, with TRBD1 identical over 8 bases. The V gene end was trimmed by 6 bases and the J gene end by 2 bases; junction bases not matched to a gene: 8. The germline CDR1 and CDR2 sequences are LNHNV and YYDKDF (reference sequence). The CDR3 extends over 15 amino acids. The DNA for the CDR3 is TGTGCCACCAGGGATCGGACAGGGAGTCAAGAGACCCAGTACTTC. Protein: CATRDRTGSQETQYF.

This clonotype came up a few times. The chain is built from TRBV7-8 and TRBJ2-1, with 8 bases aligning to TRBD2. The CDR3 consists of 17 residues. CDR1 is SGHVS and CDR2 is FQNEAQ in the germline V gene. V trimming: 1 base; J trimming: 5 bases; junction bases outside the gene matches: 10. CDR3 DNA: TGTGCCAGCAGCTTAGGTCGGAGCGGGAGCACCCACAATGAGCAGTTCTTC. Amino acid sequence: CASSLGRSGSTHNEQFF.

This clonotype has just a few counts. CDR3 sequence (DNA): TGTGCCAGCAACCGGGGGGCGGTCGGAAGCACTGAAGCTTTCTTT. Protein sequence: CASNRGAVGSTEAFF. The genes are TRBV2 and TRBJ1-1, with TRBD1 as a possible D gene (6 bases). The V end was cut by 7 bases, the J end by 4 bases, with 19 bases between. The germline V gene encodes CDR1 SNHLY and CDR2 FYNNEI. There are 15 residues in the CDR3.

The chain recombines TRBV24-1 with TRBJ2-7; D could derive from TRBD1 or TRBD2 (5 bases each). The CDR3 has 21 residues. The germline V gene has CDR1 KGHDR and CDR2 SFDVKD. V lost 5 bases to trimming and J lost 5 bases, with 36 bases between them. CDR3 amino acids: CATSVGGSPSGLRDETHEQYF. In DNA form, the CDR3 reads TGTGCCACCAGTGTTGGCGGCTCCCCGTCAGGGTTAAGGGACGAAACCCACGAGCAGTACTTC.

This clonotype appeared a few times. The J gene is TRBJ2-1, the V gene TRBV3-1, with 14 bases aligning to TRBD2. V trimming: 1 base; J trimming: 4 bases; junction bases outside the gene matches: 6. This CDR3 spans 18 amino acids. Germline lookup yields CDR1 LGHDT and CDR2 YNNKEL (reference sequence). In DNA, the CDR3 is TGTGCCAGCAGCCAAGTACGAGGGACTAGCGGGAGATACAATGAGCAGTTCTTC. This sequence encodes CASSQVRGTSGRYNEQFF.

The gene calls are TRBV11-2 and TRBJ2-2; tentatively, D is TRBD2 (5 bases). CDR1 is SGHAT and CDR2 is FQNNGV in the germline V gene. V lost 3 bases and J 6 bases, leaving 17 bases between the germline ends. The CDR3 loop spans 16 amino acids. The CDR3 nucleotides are TGTGCCAGCAGCTTTCTCCGGGATAAAAGGTCCGGGGAGCTGTTTTTT. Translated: CASSFLRDKRSGELFF.

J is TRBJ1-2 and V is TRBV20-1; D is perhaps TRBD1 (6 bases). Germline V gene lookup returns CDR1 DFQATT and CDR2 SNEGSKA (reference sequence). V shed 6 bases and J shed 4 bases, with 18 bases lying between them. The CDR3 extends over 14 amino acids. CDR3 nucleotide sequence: TGCAGTGCGACGGGACACGGAACAAGCTATGGCTACACCTTC. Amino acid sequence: CSATGHGTSYGYTF.

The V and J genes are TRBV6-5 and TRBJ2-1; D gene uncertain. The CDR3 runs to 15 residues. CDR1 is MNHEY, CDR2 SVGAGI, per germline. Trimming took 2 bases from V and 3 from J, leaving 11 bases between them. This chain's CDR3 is CASSYQHGIYNEQFF. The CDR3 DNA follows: TGTGCCAGCAGTTACCAGCACGGTATCTACAATGAGCAGTTCTTC.

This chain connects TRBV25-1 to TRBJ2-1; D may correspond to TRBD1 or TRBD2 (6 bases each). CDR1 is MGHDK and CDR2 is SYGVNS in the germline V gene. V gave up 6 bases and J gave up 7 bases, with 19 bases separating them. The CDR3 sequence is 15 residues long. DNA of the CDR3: TGTGCCAGCAGGGAGACGGGGGCCACAGAGAATGAGCAGTTCTTC. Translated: CASRETGATENEQFF. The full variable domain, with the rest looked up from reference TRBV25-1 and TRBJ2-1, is EADIYQTPRYLVIGTGKKITLECSQTMGHDKMYWYQQDPGMELHLIHYSYGVNSTEKGDLSSESTVSRIRTEHFPLTLESARPSHTSQYLCASRETGATENEQFFGPGTRLTVL.